The 5 T cell receptor beta chains presented below share a single source sample, sequenced in a study of T cell responses to AZD1222 COVID-19 vaccine. Sequencing used immunoSEQ multiplex PCR; TCRdb keeps in-frame clones, though not all of them. This sample has about 100,000 clones; nearly 95% occur once, and the top ten carry about 1.5%. The material sequenced was peripheral blood, taken on day 0 of AZD1222 vaccination. The source of these receptors is an adult in good health.

The chain has TRBV29-1 and TRBJ1-2; D perhaps matches TRBD1 (6 bases). The ends were cut back, 4 bases at V and 3 bases at J, with 15 bases in the middle. Germline V gives CDR1 SQVTM, CDR2 ANQGSEA. The CDR3 loop spans 14 amino acids. The CDR3 spells CSVVTVGGHYGYTF. The CDR3 DNA follows: TGCAGCGTTGTCACGGTAGGGGGGCACTATGGCTACACCTTC.

The chain carries TRBV4-1 and TRBJ1-5; no clear D gene. V lost 1 base, J lost 3 bases, and 10 bases lay in between. Germline loops: CDR1 MGHRA, CDR2 YSYEKL. There are 15 residues in the CDR3. Written as DNA, the CDR3 is TGCGCCAGCAGCCAAGGAGGCAGCTACAATCAGCCCCAGCATTTT. Its translation is CASSQGGSYNQPQHF.

CDR3 nucleotide sequence: TGTGCCAGCAGTCAGAGGGGAAATCAGCCCCAGCATTTT. It is translated as CASSQRGNQPQHF. The genes are TRBV6-5 and TRBJ1-5, with D possibly TRBD1 on 5 matching bases. This CDR3 has 13 amino acids. CDR1 is MNHEY and CDR2 is SVGAGI in the germline V gene. Trimming pared 5 bases from V and 4 bases from J, leaving 9 bases between.

This sequence joins TRBV7-9 and TRBJ1-2; 7 bases are a match to TRBD1. V was clipped by 4 bases and J by 6 bases; unmatched bases: 8. The CDR3 has 14 residues. Germline loops: CDR1 SEHNR, CDR2 FQNEAQ (reference sequence). As DNA, the CDR3 is TGTGCCAGCAGCTACCAGAGGACAGGCGATGGCTACACCTTC. As protein: CASSYQRTGDGYTF.

J is TRBJ1-1 and V is TRBV13; possibly TRBD1 for D (6 bases). The germline V gene encodes CDR1 PRHDT and CDR2 FYEKMQ (reference sequence). The CDR3 totals 13 residues. Trimming cost V 1 base and J 8 bases, with 11 bases left between them. The CDR3 DNA is TGTGCCAGCAGCTTAGACAGGGCGGGGGAAGCTTTCTTT. This encodes CASSLDRAGEAFF.